This T cell receptor (beta chain) was sequenced in a study of blood T cell repertoires in COVID-19. The overall study: The United States, Italy and Spain supplied acute and convalescent COVID-19 samples.

Individuals drawn from 24 US areas were roughly 18 to 89 years old. CDR1 SGHDN and CDR2 FVKESK come from the germline V gene. J was trimmed by 8 bases and V by 4 bases; bases with no gene match: 16. The CDR3 consists of 16 residues. Only in-frame clones appear in the TCRdb table, and some are missing; sequencing was by immunoSEQ multiplex PCR. The profile shows approximately 180,000 clones, about 88% of them singletons. The sample was PBMCs or T cells enriched from blood (not recorded which). The J gene is TRBJ1-2, the V gene TRBV14, with 7 bases identical to TRBD1. The source is a middle-aged woman with acute COVID-19. The chain's CDR3 is CASSLTTGASSGGYTF. The CDR3 DNA follows: TGTGCCAGCAGCCTGACTACAGGGGCCTCTTCGGGGGGCTACACCTTC.